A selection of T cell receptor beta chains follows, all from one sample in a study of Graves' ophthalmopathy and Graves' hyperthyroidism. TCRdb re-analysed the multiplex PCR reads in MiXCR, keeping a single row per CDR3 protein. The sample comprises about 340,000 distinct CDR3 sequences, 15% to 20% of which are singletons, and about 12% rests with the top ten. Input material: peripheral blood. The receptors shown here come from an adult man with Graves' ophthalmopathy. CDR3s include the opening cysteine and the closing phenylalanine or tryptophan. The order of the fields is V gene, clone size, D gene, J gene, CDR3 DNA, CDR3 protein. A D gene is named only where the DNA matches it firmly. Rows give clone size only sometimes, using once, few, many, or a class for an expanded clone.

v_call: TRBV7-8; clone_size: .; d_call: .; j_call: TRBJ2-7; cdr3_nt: TGTGCCAGCAGCTTCCTTACAGGGAGCTCCTACGAGCAGTACTTC; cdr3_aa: CASSFLTGSSYEQYF
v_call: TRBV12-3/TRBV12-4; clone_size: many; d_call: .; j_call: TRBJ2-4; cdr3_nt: TGTGCCAGCAACGCAGGGAACATTCAGTACTTC; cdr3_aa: CASNAGNIQYF
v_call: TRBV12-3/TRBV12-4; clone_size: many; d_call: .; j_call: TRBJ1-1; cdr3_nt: TGTGCCAGCAGTTCGACGAACACTGAAGCTTTCTTT; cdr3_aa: CASSSTNTEAFF
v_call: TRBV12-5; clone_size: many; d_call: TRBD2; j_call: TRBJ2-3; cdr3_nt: TGTGCTAGTGGGTTTGGTACCTGGCTAGCGGTTAGCACAGATACGCAGTATTTT; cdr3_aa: CASGFGTWLAVSTDTQYF
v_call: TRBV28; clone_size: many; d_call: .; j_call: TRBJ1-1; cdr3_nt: TGTGCCAGCAGATTACAGGGGAACACTGAAGCTTTCTTT; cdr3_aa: CASRLQGNTEAFF
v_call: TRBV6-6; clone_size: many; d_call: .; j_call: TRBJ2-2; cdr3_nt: TGTGCCAGCAACTGGGGCTCGAAGGGGAAGCGGTCGAACACCGGGGAGCTGTTTTTT; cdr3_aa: CASNWGSKGKRSNTGELFF
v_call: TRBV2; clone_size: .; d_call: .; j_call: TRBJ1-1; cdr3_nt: TGTGCCAGCAGTGCGTTTCAGGGACCGAACACTGAAGCTTTCTTT; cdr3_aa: CASSAFQGPNTEAFF
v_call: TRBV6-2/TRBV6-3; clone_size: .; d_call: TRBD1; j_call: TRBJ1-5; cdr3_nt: TGTGCCAGCAGTCTGGACAGGGAAAATCAGCCCCAGCATTTT; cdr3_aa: CASSLDRENQPQHF
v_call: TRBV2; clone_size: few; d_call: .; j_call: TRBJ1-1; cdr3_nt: TGTGCCAGCAGTGAGATGATGAACACTGAAGCTTTCTTT; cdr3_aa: CASSEMMNTEAFF
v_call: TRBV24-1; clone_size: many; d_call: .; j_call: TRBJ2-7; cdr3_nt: TGTGCCACCAGTGATTTGGTTTCCGGAACCTACGAGCAGTACTTC; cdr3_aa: CATSDLVSGTYEQYF
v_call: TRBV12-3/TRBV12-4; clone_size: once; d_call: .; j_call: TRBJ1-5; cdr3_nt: TGTGCCAGCAGGCTTGGGGGGTTCAGCAATCAGCCCCAGCATTTT; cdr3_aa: CASRLGGFSNQPQHF
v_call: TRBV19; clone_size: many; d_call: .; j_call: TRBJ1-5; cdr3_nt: TGTGCCAGTAGAGGGCCTGGAGAGGGGCCCCAGCATTTT; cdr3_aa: CASRGPGEGPQHF
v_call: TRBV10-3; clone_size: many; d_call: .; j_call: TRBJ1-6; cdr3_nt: TGTGCCATCACCGGCGGCCAGTCAAATTCACCCCTCCACTTT; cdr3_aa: CAITGGQSNSPLHF
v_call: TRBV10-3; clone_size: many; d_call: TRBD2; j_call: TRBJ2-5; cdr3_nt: TGTGCCATCAGCCGACTAGCGGGGAGTGAAGAAGAGACCCAGTACTTC; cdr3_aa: CAISRLAGSEEETQYF
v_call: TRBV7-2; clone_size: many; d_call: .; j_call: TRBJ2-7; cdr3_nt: TGTGCCAGCAGTACTAGACTGAGTTACGAGCAGTACTTC; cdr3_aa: CASSTRLSYEQYF
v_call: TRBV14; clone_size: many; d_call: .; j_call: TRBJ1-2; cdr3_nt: TGTGCCAGCAGGCCCGGTGCAGGGGCCTACTATGGCTACACCTTC; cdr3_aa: CASRPGAGAYYGYTF
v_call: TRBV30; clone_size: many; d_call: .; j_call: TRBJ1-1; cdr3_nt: TGTGCCTGGAGGGAACCTTTCCTCCTTGGGAACACTGAAGCTTTCTTT; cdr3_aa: CAWREPFLLGNTEAFF
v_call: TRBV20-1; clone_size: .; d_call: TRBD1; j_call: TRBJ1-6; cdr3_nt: TGCAGTGCTAGCGGGACAGTGAACTCACCCCTCCACTTT; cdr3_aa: CSASGTVNSPLHF
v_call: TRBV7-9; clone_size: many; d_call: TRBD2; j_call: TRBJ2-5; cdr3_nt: TGTGCCAGCAGCTTCAGGACTAGCGGGAACCAAGAGACCCAGTACTTC; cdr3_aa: CASSFRTSGNQETQYF
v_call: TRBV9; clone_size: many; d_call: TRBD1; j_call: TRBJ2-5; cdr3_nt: TGTGCCAGCAGCCCGGAAGGGACAGGACAAGAGACCCAGTACTTC; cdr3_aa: CASSPEGTGQETQYF
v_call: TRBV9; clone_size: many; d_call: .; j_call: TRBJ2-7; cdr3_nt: TGTGCCAGCAGCGTAGGTTACAACAGGCTAAGGGAAGAGCAGTACTTC; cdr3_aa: CASSVGYNRLREEQYF
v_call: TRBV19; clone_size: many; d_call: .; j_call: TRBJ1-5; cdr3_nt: TGTGCCAGTAGTAACGGCCGGAACCTCAATCAGCCCCAGCATTTT; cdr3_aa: CASSNGRNLNQPQHF
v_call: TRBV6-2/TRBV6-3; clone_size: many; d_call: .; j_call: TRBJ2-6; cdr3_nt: TGTGCCAGCCTCGGGTCCGGGGCCAACGTCCTGACTTTC; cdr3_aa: CASLGSGANVLTF
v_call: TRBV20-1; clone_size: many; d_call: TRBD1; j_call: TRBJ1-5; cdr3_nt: TGCAGTGCTTGGGACAGGGGGTCGGCCCAGCATTTT; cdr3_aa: CSAWDRGSAQHF
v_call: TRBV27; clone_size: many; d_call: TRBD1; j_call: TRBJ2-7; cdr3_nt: TGTGCCAGCGCCGACGGGACAGGGCCCTACGAGCAGTACTTC; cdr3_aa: CASADGTGPYEQYF
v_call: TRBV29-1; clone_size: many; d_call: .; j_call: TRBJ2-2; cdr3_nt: TGCAGCGTTGTGGGGTGGACCGGGGAGCTGTTTTTT; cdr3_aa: CSVVGWTGELFF
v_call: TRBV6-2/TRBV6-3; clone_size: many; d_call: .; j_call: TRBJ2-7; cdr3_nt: TGTGCCAGCAGTTACCCCGGACCTCCCTACGAGCAGTACTTC; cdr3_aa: CASSYPGPPYEQYF
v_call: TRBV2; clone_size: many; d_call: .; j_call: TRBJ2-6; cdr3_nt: TGTGCCAGCGAAGGGGTCTCTGGGGCCAACGTCCTGACTTTC; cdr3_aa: CASEGVSGANVLTF
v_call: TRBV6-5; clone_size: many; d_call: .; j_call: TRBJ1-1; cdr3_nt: TGTGCCAGCATACCGGTGGGAGGGTTTATCTTCGGGGAAGCTTTCTTT; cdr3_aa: CASIPVGGFIFGEAFF
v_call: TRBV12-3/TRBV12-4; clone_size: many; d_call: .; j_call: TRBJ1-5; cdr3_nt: TGTGCCAGCAGTTTATGGTCCGTCCCCCAGCATTTT; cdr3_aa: CASSLWSVPQHF
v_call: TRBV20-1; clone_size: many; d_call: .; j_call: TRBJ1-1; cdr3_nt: TGCAGTGCTAGACCTAGAAATAATGGGTTCACTGAAGCTTTCTTT; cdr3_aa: CSARPRNNGFTEAFF
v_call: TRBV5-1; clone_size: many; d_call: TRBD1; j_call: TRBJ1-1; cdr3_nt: TGCGCCAGCAGCCTCCGGGACAGGGTCACTGAAGCTTTCTTT; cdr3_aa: CASSLRDRVTEAFF
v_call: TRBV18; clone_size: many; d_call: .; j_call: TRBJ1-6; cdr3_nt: TGTGCCAGCTCAAGTGACAGGATCTATAATTCACCCCTCCACTTT; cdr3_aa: CASSSDRIYNSPLHF
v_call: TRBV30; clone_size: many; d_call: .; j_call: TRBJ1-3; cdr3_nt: TGTGCCTGGAGACTGGGTTGGGTCTCTGGAAACACCATATATTTT; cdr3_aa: CAWRLGWVSGNTIYF
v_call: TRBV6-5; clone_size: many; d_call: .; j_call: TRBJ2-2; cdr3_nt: TGTGCCAGCAGTTACTCGGGACAAACGAACACCGGGGAGCTGTTTTTT; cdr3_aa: CASSYSGQTNTGELFF
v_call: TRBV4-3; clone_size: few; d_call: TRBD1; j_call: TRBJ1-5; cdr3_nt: TGCGCCAGCATCCACCCGGACAGGGGGCTTAGCAATCAGCCCCAGCATTTT; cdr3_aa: CASIHPDRGLSNQPQHF
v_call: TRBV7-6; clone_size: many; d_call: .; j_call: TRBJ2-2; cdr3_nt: TGTGCCAGCAGCCCGATGGCAGGGGGGACCGGGGAGCTGTTTTTT; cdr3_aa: CASSPMAGGTGELFF
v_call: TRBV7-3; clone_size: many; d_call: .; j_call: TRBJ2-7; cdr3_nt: TGTGCCAGCAGCTCCGGACTGCAAGACGAGCAGTACTTC; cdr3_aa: CASSSGLQDEQYF
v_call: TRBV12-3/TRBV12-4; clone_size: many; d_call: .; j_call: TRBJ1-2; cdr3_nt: TGTGCCAGCAGTCCCTTGACCCGGAGTGGTGGCTACACCTTC; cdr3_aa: CASSPLTRSGGYTF
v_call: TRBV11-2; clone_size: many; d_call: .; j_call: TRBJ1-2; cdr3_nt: TGTGCCAGCAGCTTAGTGGCTCCCGGAGGCTACACCTTC; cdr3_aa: CASSLVAPGGYTF
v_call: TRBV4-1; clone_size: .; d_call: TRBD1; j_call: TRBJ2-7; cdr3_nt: TGCGCCAGCAGCCTAGACAGGGAGTCGACCTACGAGCAGTACTTC; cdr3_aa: CASSLDRESTYEQYF
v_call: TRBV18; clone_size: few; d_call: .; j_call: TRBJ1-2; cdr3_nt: TGTGCCAGCTCACGAGACAGCCTAGGAGCTGATGGCTACACCTTC; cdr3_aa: CASSRDSLGADGYTF
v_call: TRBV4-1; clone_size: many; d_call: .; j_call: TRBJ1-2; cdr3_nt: TGCGCCAGCAGCCAAGTGATTACTAACTATGGCTACACCTTC; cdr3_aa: CASSQVITNYGYTF
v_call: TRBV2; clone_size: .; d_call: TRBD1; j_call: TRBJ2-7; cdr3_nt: TGTGCCAGCTGGGGTGCGGACAGGGGATACGAGCAGTACTTC; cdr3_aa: CASWGADRGYEQYF
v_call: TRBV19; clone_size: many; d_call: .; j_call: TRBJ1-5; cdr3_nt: TGTGCCAGTAGTATACGTTGGGGAGGTGGAGGAGGCAATCAGCCCCAGCATTTT; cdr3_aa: CASSIRWGGGGGNQPQHF
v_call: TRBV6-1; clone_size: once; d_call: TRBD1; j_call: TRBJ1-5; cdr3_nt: TGTGCCACCCTCCAGCAGGGGGGCCATCAGCCCCAGCATTTT; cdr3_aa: CATLQQGGHQPQHF
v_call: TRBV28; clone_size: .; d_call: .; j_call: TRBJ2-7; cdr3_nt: TGTGCCATGGGGGCACAGGTCTACGAGCAGTACTTC; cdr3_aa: CAMGAQVYEQYF
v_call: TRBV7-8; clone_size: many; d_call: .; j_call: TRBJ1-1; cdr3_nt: TGTGCCAGCAGCTCAAACATGGACACTGAAGCTTTCTTT; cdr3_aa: CASSSNMDTEAFF
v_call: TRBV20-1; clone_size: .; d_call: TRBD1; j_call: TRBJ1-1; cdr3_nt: TGCAGTGCTAGAAGGACAGGGCGGGGCACTGAAGCTTTCTTT; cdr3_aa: CSARRTGRGTEAFF